This entry concerns a single T cell receptor (beta chain). It lacks a known antigen. One junction end does not reproduce the germline sequence, and a read error may be involved. The library was prepared using PCR. The run used an Illumina HiSeq 2500. TCR library preparation used molecular barcoding, with unique molecular identifiers applied to normalize quantification of the TCRbeta repertoire. The public reads were run again by TCRdb, first through fastp at Q25 and then through MiXCR, and only productive beta chains were kept. One record per CDR3 amino acid sequence lists the most common genes and DNA. The sample records about 540,000 distinct CDR3 sequences, approximately 20% of which are singletons. The top ten constitute more than 2.5% of the sample. CDR1 is given as DFQATT and CDR2 as SNEGSKA, both from the germline V gene (reference sequence). The CDR3, from cysteine to phenylalanine, totals 18 residues. Left in the record is the CDR3 DNA by itself, 54 bases read in frame from the first base.

The data were obtained in a study of T-cell reconstitution after alpha-beta-depleted transplantation in children (TCRdb year 2016). About the full investigation: Using TCR repertoire profiling, the study quantitatively followed how T-cell immune reconstitution unfolded in children after TCRalphabeta/CD19-depleted allogeneic hematopoietic cell transplantation.

The receptor was isolated from a human donor who donated a stem cell graft to a child with acute lymphoblastic leukemia. Recombination linked TRBV20-1 to TRBJ2-1; 13 bases in the middle match TRBD2. The specimen comprised PBMCs from the stem cell graft donor, sampled from the stem cell graft. This receptor carries the CDR3 CCARERTSGSWVYNEQFF. DNA sequence: TGCTGTGCTAGAGAGAGGACTAGCGGGAGTTGGGTCTACAATGAGCAGTTCTTC.